This TCR beta chain was obtained from a study of cytomegalovirus exposure and HLA in healthy donors. The PCR ran on 60 Vbeta and 13 Jbeta primers. Clones were read by immunoSEQ multiplex PCR, and TCRdb kept only the in-frame ones, dropping some. The sample yields 150,000 to 200,000 clones, 70% to 75% seen once. General observations from the study: Upon later analysis, HLA-associated TCR beta chains proved more clonally expanded than other, equally common chains.

This clone was seen a few times. Antigen specificity is unknown. The source material was PBMCs. This receptor was identified in a man younger than 35 in good health and CMV-seropositive.

The CDR3 is CASSEIGGANYNEQFF. Written as DNA, the CDR3 is TGTGCCAGCAGTGAAATTGGGGGGGCCAACTACAATGAGCAGTTCTTC. The chain links TRBV6-1 to TRBJ2-1; D might be TRBD2 (7 bases). Trimming shortened V by 2 bases and J by 3 bases, and 14 bases separated the two germline ends. The germline CDR1 and CDR2 sequences are MNHNS and SASEGT. The CDR3 has 16 amino acids.